These T cell receptor beta chains were read from a single sample in a study of T-cell reconstitution after alpha-beta-depleted transplantation in children. One entry per CDR3 protein results from TCRdb running MiXCR on the PCR reads. Of 200,000 or so distinct CDR3 sequences in the sample, 5.5% to 7% were seen once. The specimen was PBMCs, collected before TCRalphabeta/CD19-depleted stem cell transplant. These receptors came from a boy younger than 10 with acute lymphoblastic leukemia, due to receive a stem cell transplant. Both conserved end residues are part of each CDR3. A D gene is named only where the DNA matches it firmly. Only part of the rows carry a size: once, few, many, or a class if the clone is expanded.

CDR3aa	CDR3nt	abundance	d_gene	v_gene	j_gene
CAIRQTLSSSGEQYF	TGTGCCATCAGGCAGACCTTAAGTTCGAGTGGGGAGCAGTACTTC	NA	NA	TRBV10-3	TRBJ2-7
CASSLAQGSDGYTF	TGCGCCAGCAGCTTGGCGCAGGGATCGGATGGCTACACCTTC	few	NA	TRBV5-1	TRBJ1-2
CSSPSERSSGANVLTF	TGCAGCTCTCCGAGCGAGCGGTCCTCTGGGGCCAACGTCCTGACTTTC	few	NA	TRBV20-1	TRBJ2-6
CAISSLGEASYEQYF	TGTGCCATCAGTTCCCTAGGGGAGGCTTCCTACGAGCAGTACTTC	many	NA	TRBV10-3	TRBJ2-7
CSAVGTVYGYTF	TGCAGTGCCGTCGGGACGGTCTATGGCTACACCTTC	many	NA	TRBV20-1	TRBJ1-2
CAWSVLGLGGYTF	TGTGCCTGGAGTGTACTCGGCCTCGGGGGCTACACCTTC	few	NA	TRBV30	TRBJ1-2
CASSQGLAPTQYF	TGCGCCAGCAGCCAAGGACTAGCCCCTACGCAGTATTTT	many	TRBD2	TRBV4-3	TRBJ2-3
CASSIISGGYNEQFF	TGTGCCAGTAGTATAATCAGCGGGGGGTACAATGAGCAGTTCTTC	few	TRBD2	TRBV19	TRBJ2-1
CASTQSKSTEAFF	TGTGCCAGCACCCAATCTAAGAGCACTGAAGCTTTCTTT	many	NA	TRBV12-3/TRBV12-4	TRBJ1-1
CASSLRQGFSTDTQYF	TGTGCCAGCAGTTTAAGACAGGGCTTTAGCACAGATACGCAGTATTTT	many	TRBD1	TRBV28	TRBJ2-3
CATSDPRSGGSSDTQYF	TGTGCCACCAGTGATCCCCGTAGCGGGGGTTCCTCAGATACGCAGTATTTT	many	TRBD2	TRBV24-1	TRBJ2-3
CASSTSGRPGETQYF	TGTGCCAGCTCAACGTCCGGGAGGCCCGGGGAGACCCAGTACTTC	many	TRBD2	TRBV18	TRBJ2-5
CATMGQGGGELFF	TGTGCCACCATGGGACAGGGTGGCGGGGAGCTGTTTTTT	many	TRBD1	TRBV24-1	TRBJ2-2
CATSRPWTITVETQYF	TGTGCCACCAGCAGACCGTGGACGATTACCGTAGAGACCCAGTACTTC	NA	NA	TRBV15	TRBJ2-5
CASSLGPNQPQHF	TGTGCCAGCAGCTTAGGGCCCAATCAGCCCCAGCATTTT	few	NA	TRBV7-2	TRBJ1-5
CAMSSSETQYF	TGTGCCATGAGCTCCTCTGAGACCCAGTACTTC	NA	NA	TRBV7-1	TRBJ2-5
CASTDPTGKGYTF	TGCGCCAGCACAGATCCGACAGGGAAGGGCTACACCTTC	few	TRBD1	TRBV5-1	TRBJ1-2
CASNPRLANTDTQYF	TGTGCCAGCAACCCTCGCCTAGCCAACACAGATACGCAGTATTTT	many	NA	TRBV9	TRBJ2-3
CASRGQRGLGEQYF	TGTGCCAGCAGAGGACAGAGGGGGCTAGGCGAGCAGTACTTC	many	TRBD1	TRBV2	TRBJ2-7
CASVSGHAYNEQFF	TGTGCCAGCGTTAGCGGGCACGCATACAATGAGCAGTTCTTC	NA	TRBD2	TRBV2	TRBJ2-1
CASSQEGGRSGANVLTF	TGCGCCAGCAGCCAAGAGGGAGGGCGGTCTGGGGCCAACGTCCTGACTTTC	few	TRBD2	TRBV4-3	TRBJ2-6
CASSKGGPGANVLTF	TGTGCCAGCAGCAAAGGGGGCCCCGGGGCCAACGTCCTGACTTTC	many	TRBD1	TRBV6-1	TRBJ2-6
CASSVRNGNGNTIYF	TGTGCCAGCAGCGTACGGAACGGTAACGGAAACACCATATATTTT	many	NA	TRBV28	TRBJ1-3
CASSMSAGANVLTF	TGTGCCAGTAGTATGTCCGCTGGGGCCAACGTCCTGACTTTC	NA	NA	TRBV19	TRBJ2-6
CATGEYYSGELFF	TGTGCCACCGGGGAATATTACTCCGGGGAGCTGTTTTTT	many	NA	TRBV24-1	TRBJ2-2
CASSLVAGLYEQYF	TGTGCCAGCAGCTTAGTCGCGGGACTCTACGAGCAGTACTTC	NA	NA	TRBV11-3	TRBJ2-7
CACAPRRGETQYF	TGTGCCTGTGCTCCTAGGCGCGGGGAGACCCAGTACTTC	many	NA	TRBV6-2/TRBV6-3	TRBJ2-5
CATSRESGQAWMNTEAFF	TGTGCCACCAGCAGAGAGAGCGGACAGGCCTGGATGAACACTGAAGCTTTCTTT	NA	TRBD1	TRBV15	TRBJ1-1
CASRASLETQYF	TGTGCCAGCAGGGCCTCCCTGGAGACCCAGTACTTC	many	NA	TRBV28	TRBJ2-5
CASTGQGTSPLHF	TGTGCCAGCACCGGACAGGGAACCTCACCCCTCCACTTT	NA	TRBD1	TRBV12-3/TRBV12-4	TRBJ1-6
CASSPSGISNQPQHF	TGTGCCAGCAGTCCCTCAGGCATTAGCAATCAGCCCCAGCATTTT	many	NA	TRBV12-3/TRBV12-4	TRBJ1-5
CASSPPNNGAKNIQYF	TGTGCCAGCTCGCCCCCCAATAATGGTGCCAAAAACATTCAGTACTTC	NA	NA	TRBV18	TRBJ2-4
CASSQAKRQQVNEQFF	TGTGCCAGCAGCCAAGCTAAAAGACAACAGGTCAATGAGCAGTTCTTC	many	NA	TRBV3-1	TRBJ2-1
CASSLGAGLVNTEAFF	TGTGCCAGCAGCTTGGGGGCAGGACTAGTGAACACTGAAGCTTTCTTT	NA	NA	TRBV5-5	TRBJ1-1
CASSSPLGIQETQYF	TGTGCCAGCAGCTCTCCCCTGGGGATCCAAGAGACCCAGTACTTC	many	NA	TRBV5-6	TRBJ2-5
CASSTRDRHYEQYF	TGTGCCAGCAGCACCCGGGACAGGCACTACGAGCAGTACTTC	NA	TRBD1	TRBV7-9	TRBJ2-7
CASSLLIGTMNTEAFF	TGTGCCAGCAGTTTATTGATTGGGACTATGAACACTGAAGCTTTCTTT	many	NA	TRBV12-3/TRBV12-4	TRBJ1-1
CASSLRDSHNSPLHF	TGTGCCAGCAGCCTCCGGGACAGCCATAATTCACCCCTCCACTTT	few	TRBD1	TRBV3-1	TRBJ1-6
CASSPNTLSYEQYF	TGTGCCAGCAGCCCCAACACACTCTCCTACGAGCAGTACTTC	many	NA	TRBV11-3	TRBJ2-7
CASSDPQEGIHGYTF	TGTGCCAGCAGCGACCCCCAGGAGGGAATCCATGGCTACACCTTC	many	NA	TRBV6-1	TRBJ1-2
CSVVRDRGSRAHNEQFF	TGCAGCGTAGTCCGGGACAGGGGGTCTAGGGCTCACAATGAGCAGTTCTTC	many	TRBD1	TRBV29-1	TRBJ2-1
CASRRQQGTQYF	TGTGCCAGCAGGCGACAGCAAGGGACCCAGTACTTC	NA	NA	TRBV12-3/TRBV12-4	TRBJ2-5
CSVLGERDTGELFF	TGCAGCGTTTTGGGGGAAAGGGACACCGGGGAGCTGTTTTTT	many	NA	TRBV29-1	TRBJ2-2
CSAAKGVSPTGANVLTF	TGCAGTGCGGCTAAGGGGGTTTCCCCTACAGGGGCCAACGTCCTGACTTTC	many	NA	TRBV20-1	TRBJ2-6
CASSPAAGQTLYEQYF	TGTGCCAGCAGCCCGGCAGCGGGACAGACTCTCTACGAGCAGTACTTC	few	NA	TRBV7-8	TRBJ2-7
CSARGVILGGETQYF	TGCAGTGCTAGAGGTGTTATTCTGGGGGGGGAGACCCAGTACTTC	many	TRBD2	TRBV20-1	TRBJ2-5
CASSQGSSGLDTQYF	TGCGCCAGCAGCCAAGGATCGTCGGGACTGGATACGCAGTATTTT	many	NA	TRBV4-3	TRBJ2-3
CSASWGLAGQGPTRQFF	TGCAGTGCTAGCTGGGGACTAGCGGGACAAGGTCCCACACGGCAGTTCTTC	NA	TRBD2	TRBV20-1	TRBJ2-1
CASSLRSFGETQYF	TGTGCCAGCAGCTTAAGGTCCTTCGGGGAGACCCAGTACTTC	many	NA	TRBV7-2	TRBJ2-5
CASSLLGAGRSYEQYF	TGTGCCAGCAGTTTGTTAGGCGCGGGGCGCTCCTACGAGCAGTACTTC	many	NA	TRBV27	TRBJ2-7
CATRGSSGGWTEAFF	TGTGCCACCAGGGGTTCGTCGGGGGGGTGGACTGAAGCTTTCTTT	NA	NA	TRBV2	TRBJ1-1